This T cell receptor (beta chain) was identified in a study of OX40 agonist ivuxolimab in advanced cancers. Points from the study as a whole: CD4+ and CD8+ T cells in blood underwent clonal expansion by week 6 at 0.1 to 3.0 mg/kg.

The assay was immunoSEQ multiplex PCR, and TCRdb's table has in-frame clones only and misses some. Altogether some 80,000 clones are present, around nine tenths being singletons, with the ten largest covering roughly 0.32%. Remarks on this clone: Its antigen is not known.

Trimming cost V 4 bases and J 8 bases, with 18 bases left between them. The CDR3 has 14 amino acids. CDR1 and CDR2 from the germline V gene are SGHRS and YFSETQ. This sequence was found in an adult with an advanced solid tumor such as melanoma, head and neck, liver or kidney cancer. This chain joins TRBV5-1 and TRBJ1-2; TRBD1 might be the D (6 bases). The material was CD4+ or CD8+ T cells sorted from blood, obtained in a trial of the OX40 agonist ivuxolimab. This CDR3 is CASSPLWGLRGYTF. The CDR3 nucleotides read TGCGCCAGCAGCCCTTTGTGGGGGCTGAGAGGCTACACCTTC.